One TCR beta chain is described in this entry. The antigen it recognizes is unknown. It has no much larger one-base neighbor in the sample; base qualities were not kept. TCR CDR3 regions were amplified from genomic DNA by multiplex PCR using the deep immunoSEQ assay. Extracted genomic DNA from each cell subset was distributed evenly across all wells of several immunoSEQ 96-well plates, and each plate was treated as a replicate. Each replicate PCR for sorted subsets received 150 to 250 ng genomic DNA, equal to around 32,000 T cell genomes. The purified libraries were quantified using a Qubit 3.0 fluorometer, sized with a Bioanalyzer 2100, and then quantified again using the KAPA Library Quantification kit. Every immunoSEQ 96-well plate was sequenced on a dedicated single-read 150-cycle Illumina NextSeq 550 flow cell. The study's processing was this. Because the immunoSEQ output held only junctional sequences and lacked quality scores, the filtering could not match the filtering applied to full-length reads. Sequences were annotated with PyIR, a Python wrapper for IgBLAST v1.9, and V/J genes and CDR3 were assigned using IMGT germline references. Reads with weak V/J assignments (E-value above 1e-6), missing CDR3, stop codons, out-of-frame junctions, or ambiguous translated residues were removed. V3J clonotypes were defined by identical inferred V gene, J gene, and CDR3 amino acid sequence. Percentage overlap between repertoires was calculated by dividing the number of shared unique clonotypes by the size of the smaller repertoire. RTK rarefaction, the Chao1 estimator, and Recon v2.1 estimates of unobserved clonotypes were used to assess repertoire richness. For all TCRbeta clonotypes obtained by the gDNA method from a few donors, generation probabilities were computed with OLGA. TCRdb's version of the immuneACCESS table is confined to in-frame rearrangements and falls short of the full clone set. An unresolved V gene accounts for under half of the shortfall where checked; the remainder is of unknown origin. V and J calls plus clone size are reproduced from that table; the DNA served to infer D and trimming. The sample table contains 170,000 or so clones; only one count was recorded for approximately 61% of them. Under 11% of the sample rests with the top ten.

Trimming at the junction amounts to 2 bases on V and 1 base on J, and the germline ends lie 9 bases apart. There are 14 amino acids in the CDR3, from cysteine to phenylalanine inclusive. The sequence is cut down to CDR3 DNA, 42 bases in frame from base 1. From the germline V gene (reference sequence), CDR1 is GTSNPN and CDR2 is SVGIG. This sample is part of a study of shared clonotypes between healthy human individuals (dated by TCRdb to about 2020). Notes on the research overall: Two women and a few men aged 18 to 49 years were included in the cohort. Per donor, three plates each were used for CD4 naive and CD4 memory, two for CD8 naive, and one for CD8 memory. The study deeply sequenced blood TCR repertoires of about 5 healthy adults to estimate repertoire size and the extent of clonotype sharing between individuals. To increase sequencing depth and limit assay-specific biases, different laboratories used diverse techniques to prepare libraries and sequence TCR repertoires. Between about 0.8 and 9 billion PBMCs per donor were obtained by leukapheresis.

What the research found in general, with its limitations: When a few donors were compared, the shared fraction of clonotypes was about 5.2% for naive CD4, 3.5% for naive CD8, more than 2% for memory CD4, and around 0.4% for memory CD8. Sampling was limited to blood, and TCR repertoires in tissue likely differ from TCR repertoires in blood. Rarefaction of sorted-subset datasets indicated incomplete sequencing despite the large sequencing depth. Naive subsets generally had larger estimated clonotype richness than memory subsets did. Compared with non-shared clonotypes, clonotypes shared by all four sorted-subset donors had higher generation probabilities. Based on pairwise subsampling, the degree of clonotype sharing among donors was expected to be affected by sequencing depth. The small number of donors limited the genetic and exposure-history diversity represented.

The donors were healthy, HIV-negative adults who had no recently reported acute infections or vaccinations. All donors were Caucasian adults living in Nashville, Tennessee, USA. CD4+ T cells were enriched by magnetic negative selection, after which naive cells were positively selected on CD45RA and the negative fraction was taken as the memory subset. Blood was obtained by leukapheresis, after which PBMCs were separated by Ficoll-Histopaque density gradient centrifugation and cryopreserved in liquid nitrogen vapor phase. Analytical flow cytometry was used to check the purity and quantity of every magnetically sorted T cell population. Genomic DNA was isolated from each sorted fraction and quantified by UV absorbance on a Nanodrop 2000c.

The source is a man aged 30-40 years in good health. The V gene is TRBV30 and the J gene is TRBJ1-3; the D gene is not confidently resolved. The sample taken for sequencing was memory CD4+ T cells sorted from blood. This sample's cell subset or site label indicates: CD45RA-negative fraction. In nucleotide form, the sequence is TGTGCCTGGAGTCTAACAGCGTCTGGAAACACCATATATTTT. This yields the protein CAWSLTASGNTIYF.